These 2 T cell receptor beta chains share one sample of origin, sequenced in a study of response to subunit inactivated influenza vaccine. MiXCR, run by TCRdb on the RT-PCR reads, gives a single entry per CDR3 protein. The table has 150,000 to 200,000 distinct CDR3 sequences, roughly a tenth seen once; the top ten hold roughly 33%. The sequenced sample was CD8+ T cells sorted from PBMCs, obtained less than 25 months after vaccination. These receptors came from a man aged 45 to 70 who received an inactivated influenza vaccine.

J is TRBJ1-2 and V is TRBV4-1; 8 nucleotides agree with TRBD1. This CDR3 is 14 amino acids long. Germline assignment: CDR1 MGHRA and CDR2 YSYEKL. J lost 2 bases, V lost 7 bases, and 6 bases had no gene match. CDR3: CASTPTGDNYGYTF. CDR3 coding DNA: TGCGCCAGCACCCCGACAGGGGACAACTATGGCTACACCTTC.

The rearrangement links TRBV28 to TRBJ2-1, with 8 nucleotides matching TRBD1. With V trimmed by 7 bases and J by 2 bases, 10 bases remained unmatched. Germline CDR1 MDHEN, CDR2 SYDVKM. The CDR3 runs 16 residues. The CDR3, as DNA: TGTGCCAGCAACTTGGGGGACAGGCGCCCCTACAATGAGCAGTTCTTC. Residues: CASNLGDRRPYNEQFF.